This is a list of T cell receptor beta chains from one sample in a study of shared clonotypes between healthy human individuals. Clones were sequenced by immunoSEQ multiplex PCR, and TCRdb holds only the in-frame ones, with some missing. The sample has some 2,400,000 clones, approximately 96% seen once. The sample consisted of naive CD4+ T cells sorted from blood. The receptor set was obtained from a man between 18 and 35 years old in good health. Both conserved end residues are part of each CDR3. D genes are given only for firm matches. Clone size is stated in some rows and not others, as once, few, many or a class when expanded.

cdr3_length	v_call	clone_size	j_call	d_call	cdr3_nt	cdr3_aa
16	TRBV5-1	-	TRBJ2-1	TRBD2	TGCGCCAGCAGCTTGGCACCGGGACTAGCGAACAATGAGCAGTTCTTC	CASSLAPGLANNEQFF
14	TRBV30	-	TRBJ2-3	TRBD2	TGTGCCTGGAATAGCGGGGGTGGGTTAAATACGCAGTATTTT	CAWNSGGGLNTQYF
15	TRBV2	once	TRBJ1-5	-	TGTGCCAGCAAGTTGGCCGCATATAGCAATCAGCCCCAGCATTTT	CASKLAAYSNQPQHF
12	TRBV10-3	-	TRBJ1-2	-	TGTGCCATCAGTGCGGACAACTATGGCTACACCTTC	CAISADNYGYTF
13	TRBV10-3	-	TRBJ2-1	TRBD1	TGTGCCATCAGTTCGACAGGGGGAAATGAGCAGTTCTTC	CAISSTGGNEQFF
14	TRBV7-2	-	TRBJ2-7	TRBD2	TGTGCCAGCAGCTTAGGGCAGGGAGGGAGCGAGCAGTACTTC	CASSLGQGGSEQYF
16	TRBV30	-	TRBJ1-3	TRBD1	TGTGCCTGGAGTGTATTAGGGACAGCCTCTGGAAACACCATATATTTT	CAWSVLGTASGNTIYF
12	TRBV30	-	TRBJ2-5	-	TGTGCCTGGAGAGGGATCGGCGAGACCCAGTACTTC	CAWRGIGETQYF
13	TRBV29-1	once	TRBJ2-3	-	TGCAGCGTTGATAAGGGGTTTACAGATACGCAGTATTTT	CSVDKGFTDTQYF
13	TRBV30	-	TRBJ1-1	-	TGTGCCGTGGATCCGGAGACTGGGACTGAAGCTTTCTTT	CAVDPETGTEAFF
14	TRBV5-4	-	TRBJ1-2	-	TGTGCCAGCAGTATACCAGGGACTCTTGATGGCTACACCTTC	CASSIPGTLDGYTF
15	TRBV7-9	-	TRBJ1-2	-	TGTGCCAGCAGCCTTACCTTGCAGGCCAAACAGGGCTACACCTTC	CASSLTLQAKQGYTF
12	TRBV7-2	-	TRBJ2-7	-	TGTGCCAGCAGCTCGCCGCGGGGACAGCAGTACTTC	CASSSPRGQQYF
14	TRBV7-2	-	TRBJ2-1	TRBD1	TGTGCCAGCAGCTTAAGGAGACAGGGGAATGAGCAGTTCTTC	CASSLRRQGNEQFF